These 13 T cell receptor beta chains share one sample of origin, sequenced in a study of shared T cell receptors in the human thymus. TCRdb keeps only in-frame clones here, not all; method: immunoSEQ multiplex PCR. The sample lists about 660,000 clones, 70% to 90% seen once, with about 0.01% in the top ten. The same sample was also used in a study of human thymus T cells.

The sample taken for sequencing was thymocytes. These receptors were taken from a boy younger than two with a congenital heart defect.

V usage is TRBV7-2 and J usage is TRBJ2-5; 8 nucleotides line up with TRBD1. The CDR3 is 14 residues long. V was pared by 4 bases and J by 5 bases, with 6 bases of the junction left unmatched. Germline V gene sequence: CDR1 SGHTA, CDR2 FQGNSA. DNA for the CDR3: TGTGCCAGCAGCTCGCCGGACAGGGAGGAGACCCAGTACTTC. Protein product: CASSSPDREETQYF.

The gene calls are TRBV28 and TRBJ1-5, with 9 bases identical to TRBD1. Germline CDR1 and CDR2: MDHEN and SYDVKM. The junction had 19 bases not matched to a gene; V was cut back by 2 bases and J by 14 bases. This CDR3 contains 17 residues. The CDR3, as DNA: TGTGCCAGCAGTTTAATACCGACCGGGACAGGGAAGTTTATTAAGCATTTT. It is translated as CASSLIPTGTGKFIKHF.

J is TRBJ2-1 and V is TRBV19, with 7 bases that match TRBD2. J gave up 6 bases and V 0 bases, and 2 bases lay outside the gene matches. CDR3 length equals 14 residues. Germline-derived CDR1 and CDR2 are LNHDA and SQIVND (reference sequence). This CDR3 reads CASSIELAINEQFF. In DNA form, the CDR3 reads TGTGCCAGTAGTATAGAACTAGCGATCAATGAGCAGTTCTTC.

The rearrangement joins TRBV7-3 to TRBJ2-2; 9 bases map to TRBD1. The CDR3 contains 16 residues. After removal of 1 base from V and 7 bases from J, the junction contained 7 bases not matched to a gene. CDR1 SGHTA and CDR2 FQGTGA come from the germline V gene. This chain's CDR3 is CASSLSGGTGIGELFF. The CDR3 DNA follows: TGTGCCAGCAGCTTAAGTGGTGGGACAGGGATCGGGGAGCTGTTTTTT.

The chain couples TRBV4-3 to TRBJ2-3; 13 nucleotides align to TRBD2. V shed 0 bases and J 3 bases; nucleotides not matched to a gene: 9. Germline V lookup: CDR1 LGHNA, CDR2 YSLEER. The CDR3 length is 19 residues. CDR3 region: CASSQDTSGRAGGTDTQYF. The CDR3 DNA reads TGCGCCAGCAGCCAAGATACTAGCGGGAGGGCCGGCGGGACAGATACGCAGTATTTT.

This rearrangement joins TRBV5-1 to TRBJ2-1; 7 bases are shared with TRBD2. V lost 0 bases, J lost 2 bases, and 8 bases stayed unmatched. Germline V lookup: CDR1 SGHRS, CDR2 YFSETQ. The CDR3 extends over 17 amino acids. The chain's CDR3 is CASSLERGRPTYNEQFF. The CDR3 region has the DNA TGCGCCAGCAGCTTGGAGCGGGGTAGGCCGACCTACAATGAGCAGTTCTTC.

This clone showed up just a few times. V is TRBV5-1 and J is TRBJ2-7; 7 bases match TRBD1. J was trimmed by 9 bases and V by 2 bases; bases with no gene match: 8. Germline lookup yields CDR1 SGHRS and CDR2 YFSETQ. This CDR3 region has 13 residues. In DNA, the CDR3 is TGCGCCAGCAGCTTCTTACAGGGGACCAGGCAGTACTTC. Translation: CASSFLQGTRQYF.

The gene calls are TRBV5-6 and TRBJ2-1; TRBD2 is a possible D gene (5 bases). The V and J ends lost 4 bases and 0 bases respectively, with 14 bases between them. The CDR3 extends over 16 amino acids. Germline CDR1 is SGHDT and CDR2 is YYEEEE. As DNA, the CDR3 is TGTGCCAGCAGCCTAAGCGGCTCTAGCTCCTACAATGAGCAGTTCTTC. Translation gives CASSLSGSSSYNEQFF.

This chain connects TRBV6-5 to TRBJ2-1, with D unclear. This CDR3 comprises 14 residues. V lost 2 bases, J lost 5 bases, and 10 bases lay in between. CDR1 MNHEY and CDR2 SVGAGI come from the germline V gene. Written as DNA, the CDR3 is TGTGCCAGCAGTTACGTTAGCAGCCACAATGAGCAGTTCTTC. Its translation is CASSYVSSHNEQFF.

The count of this clone is one. The chain carries TRBV5-1 and TRBJ2-1, with 11 bases fitting TRBD2. Germline V gives CDR1 SGHRS, CDR2 YFSETQ. V gave up 5 bases and J gave up 4 bases; unmatched junction bases: 8. The CDR3 extends over 16 amino acids. The CDR3 reads CASSTSGSLTYNEQFF. The CDR3 nucleotides are TGCGCCAGCAGTACTAGCGGGAGTCTGACATACAATGAGCAGTTCTTC.

The V and J genes are TRBV29-1 and TRBJ1-4; D is undetermined. This CDR3 spans 12 amino acids. The V gene lost 1 base and the J gene lost 6 bases, with 6 bases spanning the gap. Looked up from germline, CDR1 is SQVTM and CDR2 is ANQGSEA. The CDR3 bases are TGCAGCGTTGAAGTAGTGGATGAAAAACTGTTTTTT. Translating gives CSVEVVDEKLFF.

This clone was detected once. V usage is TRBV30 and J usage is TRBJ2-7; 9 positions match TRBD1. Trimming cost V 2 bases and J 7 bases; bases outside gene matches: 12. The CDR3 covers 15 residues. CDR1 and CDR2 from the germline V gene are GTSNPN and SVGIG (reference sequence). CDR3 protein: CAWSTAGTGISEQYF. The CDR3 nucleotides read TGTGCCTGGAGTACTGCTGGGACAGGGATCTCGGAGCAGTACTTC.

The V gene is TRBV18, the J gene TRBJ2-7, with D unclear. The CDR3 is 12 amino acids. V lost 1 base to trimming and J lost 6 bases, with 7 bases between them. Looked up from germline, CDR1 is KGHSH and CDR2 is LQKENI. The DNA for the CDR3 is TGTGCCAGCTCACCACGGCCCCGCGAGCAGTACTTC. Encoded protein: CASSPRPREQYF.